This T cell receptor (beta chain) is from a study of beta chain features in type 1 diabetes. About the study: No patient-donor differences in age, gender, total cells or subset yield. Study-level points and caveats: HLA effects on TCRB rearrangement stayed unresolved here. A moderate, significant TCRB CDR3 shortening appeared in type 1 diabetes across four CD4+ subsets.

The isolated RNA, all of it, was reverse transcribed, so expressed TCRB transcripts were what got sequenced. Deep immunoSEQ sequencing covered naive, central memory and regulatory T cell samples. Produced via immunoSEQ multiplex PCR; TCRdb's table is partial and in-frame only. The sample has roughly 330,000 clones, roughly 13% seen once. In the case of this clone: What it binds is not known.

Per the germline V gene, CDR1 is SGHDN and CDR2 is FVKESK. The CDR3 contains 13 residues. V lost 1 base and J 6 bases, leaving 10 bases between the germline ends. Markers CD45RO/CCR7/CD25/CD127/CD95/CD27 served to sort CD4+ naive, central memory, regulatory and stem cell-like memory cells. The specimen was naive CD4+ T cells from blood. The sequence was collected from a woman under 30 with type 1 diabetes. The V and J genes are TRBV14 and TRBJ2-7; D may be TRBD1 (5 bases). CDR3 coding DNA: TGTGCCAGCAGCCAAGGATGGCAGGGCGAGCAGTACTTC. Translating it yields CASSQGWQGEQYF.